The sequence of this T cell receptor (beta chain) was determined in a study of blood T cell repertoires in COVID-19. Study information: The United States, Italy and Spain supplied acute and convalescent COVID-19 samples. PBMCs, B-cell-depleted T cells, or T cells provided the cDNA or gDNA that made up the material.

The V gene's germline CDR1 is SGHDN and CDR2 FVKESK. CDR3 length: 14 residues. Trimming took off 0 bases at V and 3 bases at J, with 7 bases between the two ends. Only in-frame clones appear in the TCRdb table, and some are missing; sequencing was by immunoSEQ multiplex PCR. This table has about 260,000 clones, about nine tenths appearing once. During active infection, Seattle patients enrolled and were then monitored through disease. This TCR was recovered from a person under 35 with COVID-19, enrolled during active disease. This rearrangement joins TRBV14 to TRBJ2-3; tentatively, D is TRBD2 (5 bases). The sample consisted of peripheral blood. CDR3 in DNA: TGTGCCAGCAGCCAAGAACGGGATACAGATACGCAGTATTTT. Its protein is CASSQERDTDTQYF. Based on the CDR3 plus reference TRBV14 and TRBJ2-3, the full variable domain is EAGVTQFPSHSVIEKGQTVTLRCDPISGHDNLYWYRRVMGKEIKFLLHFVKESKQDESGMPNNRFLAERTGGTYSTLKVQPAELEDSGVYFCASSQERDTDTQYFGPGTRLTVL.